This is a list of T cell receptor beta chains from one sample in a study of blood T cell repertoires in COVID-19. Clones were sequenced by immunoSEQ multiplex PCR, and TCRdb holds only the in-frame ones, with some missing. Altogether about 150,000 clones are present, 78% being singletons, with the ten largest covering approximately 1.8%. Sequenced: peripheral blood. The receptor source for this set is a man older than 75 with acute or convalescent COVID-19. The CDR3 runs from the conserved cysteine through the conserved F or W. Each record gives: J gene, V gene, clone size, D gene, CDR3 DNA, CDR3 protein. D genes are given only for firm matches. Expanded clones get a size class; other rows say once, few or many, or leave the size out.

TRBJ2-6	TRBV25-1	once	TRBD1	TGTGCCAGCAGTGAATCCCAGGGGGCGCCTGGGGCCAACGTCCTGACTTTC	CASSESQGAPGANVLTF
TRBJ2-3	TRBV5-4	-	TRBD2	TGTGCCAGCAGGTTGTCGGGGGGAGATACGCAGTATTTT	CASRLSGGDTQYF
TRBJ1-4	TRBV19	few	TRBD1	TGTGCCAGTAGGCCTCGACAGGGGGTTAATGAAAAACTGTTTTTT	CASRPRQGVNEKLFF
TRBJ1-4	TRBV7-9	few	-	TGTGCCAGCAGGTCAGGTGCAGGGAATGAAAAACTGTTTTTT	CASRSGAGNEKLFF
TRBJ1-1	TRBV19	-	-	TGTGCCAGTAGTATAGGGGGGCCGAACACTGAAGCTTTCTTT	CASSIGGPNTEAFF
TRBJ2-7	TRBV29-1	-	TRBD1	TGCAGCGCTCGCGAGGGGGCCCTGCAGTACTTC	CSAREGALQYF
TRBJ2-4	TRBV29-1	-	-	TGCAGCGTCGTACCCCCCCGGGACACAAAAAAAAACATTCAGTACTTC	CSVVPPRDTKKNIQYF
TRBJ2-3	TRBV5-4	-	TRBD1	TGTGCCAGCAGCTTAAGACAGGGGGCGCGTGATACGCAGTATTTT	CASSLRQGARDTQYF
TRBJ1-1	TRBV7-3	-	-	TGTGCCAGCAGCGAGAGCAGGGGGAACACTGAAGCTTTCTTT	CASSESRGNTEAFF
TRBJ1-2	TRBV3-1/TRBV3-2	-	TRBD1	TGTGCCAGCACTCAACAGGGGGACTATGGCTACACCTTC	CASTQQGDYGYTF
TRBJ1-4	TRBV11-2	-	-	TGTGCCAGCAGCACACAGGGAACCCTTAGGGAAAAACTGTTTTTT	CASSTQGTLREKLFF
TRBJ1-6	TRBV19	-	-	TGTGCCAGTACCCCTGGGTCAGGGGATTCACCCCTCCACTTT	CASTPGSGDSPLHF
TRBJ1-1	TRBV13	-	-	TGTGCCAGCAGCTTAGTGGACGGGGGGAACACTGAAGCTTTCTTT	CASSLVDGGNTEAFF
TRBJ2-7	TRBV7-2	few	-	TGTGCCAGCAGCTTTGGGAGCTCCTACGAGCAGTACTTC	CASSFGSSYEQYF
TRBJ1-6	TRBV5-1	-	-	TGCGCCAGCAGCCCCCGGGGTAGTTTTACATCCTATAATTCACCCCTCCACTTT	CASSPRGSFTSYNSPLHF
TRBJ2-7	TRBV19	-	TRBD1	TGTGCCAGTAGTATGGCGGCTCGACAGGGGAACTACGAGCAGTACTTC	CASSMAARQGNYEQYF